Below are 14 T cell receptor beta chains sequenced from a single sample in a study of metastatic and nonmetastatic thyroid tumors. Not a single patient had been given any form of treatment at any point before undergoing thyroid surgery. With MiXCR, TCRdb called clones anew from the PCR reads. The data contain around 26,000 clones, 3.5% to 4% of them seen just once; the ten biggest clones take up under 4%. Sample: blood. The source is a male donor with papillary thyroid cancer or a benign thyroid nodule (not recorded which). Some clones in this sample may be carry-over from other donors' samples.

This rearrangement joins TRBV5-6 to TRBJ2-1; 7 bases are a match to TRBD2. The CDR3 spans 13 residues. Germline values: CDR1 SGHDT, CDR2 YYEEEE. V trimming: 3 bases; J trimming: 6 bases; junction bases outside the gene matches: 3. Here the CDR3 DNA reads TGTGCCAGCAGCTGGACTAGTTTCAATGAGCAGTTCTTC. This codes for CASSWTSFNEQFF.

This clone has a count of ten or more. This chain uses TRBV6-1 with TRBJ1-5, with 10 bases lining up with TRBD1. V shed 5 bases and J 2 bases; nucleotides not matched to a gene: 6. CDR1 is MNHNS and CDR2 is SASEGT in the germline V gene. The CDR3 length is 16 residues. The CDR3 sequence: CASSPRTGGGNQPQHF. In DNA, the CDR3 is TGTGCCAGCAGTCCCCGGACAGGGGGAGGCAATCAGCCCCAGCATTTT.

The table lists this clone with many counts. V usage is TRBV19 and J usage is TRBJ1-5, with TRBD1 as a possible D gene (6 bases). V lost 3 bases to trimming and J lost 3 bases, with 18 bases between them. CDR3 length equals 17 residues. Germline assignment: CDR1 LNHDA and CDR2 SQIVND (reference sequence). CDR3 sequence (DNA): TGTGCCAGTAGTATTTTTCGCAGGGGAGGGGACAATCAGCCCCAGCATTTT. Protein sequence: CASSIFRRGGDNQPQHF.

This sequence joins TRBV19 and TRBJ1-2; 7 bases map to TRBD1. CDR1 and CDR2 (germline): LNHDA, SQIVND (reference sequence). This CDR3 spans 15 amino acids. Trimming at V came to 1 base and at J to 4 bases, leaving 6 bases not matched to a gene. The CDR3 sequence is CASSIAGTVSYGYTF. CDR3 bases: TGTGCCAGTAGTATAGCAGGGACAGTGAGCTATGGCTACACCTTC.

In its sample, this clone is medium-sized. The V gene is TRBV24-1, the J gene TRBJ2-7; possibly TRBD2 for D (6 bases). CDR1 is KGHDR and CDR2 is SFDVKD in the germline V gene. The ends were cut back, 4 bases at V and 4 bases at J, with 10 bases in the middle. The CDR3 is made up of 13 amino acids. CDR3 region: CATSDKGLYEQYF. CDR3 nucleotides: TGTGCCACCAGTGACAAAGGACTATACGAGCAGTACTTC.

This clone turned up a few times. CDR3 nucleotides: TGTGCCAGCAGTGAAATCGTTGATGAGCAGTTCTTC. Translating it yields CASSEIVDEQFF. The chain has TRBV6-1 and TRBJ2-1; no reliable D call. V was clipped by 2 bases and J by 8 bases, with 7 bases between them. The CDR3 is 12 residues long. CDR1 is MNHNS, CDR2 SASEGT, per germline.

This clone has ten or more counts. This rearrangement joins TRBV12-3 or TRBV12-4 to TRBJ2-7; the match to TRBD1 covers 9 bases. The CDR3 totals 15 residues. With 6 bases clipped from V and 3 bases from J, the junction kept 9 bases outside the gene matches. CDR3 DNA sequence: TGTGCCAGCAGCTCCCCGGGACAGGGTAGCTACGAGCAGTACTTC. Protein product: CASSSPGQGSYEQYF.

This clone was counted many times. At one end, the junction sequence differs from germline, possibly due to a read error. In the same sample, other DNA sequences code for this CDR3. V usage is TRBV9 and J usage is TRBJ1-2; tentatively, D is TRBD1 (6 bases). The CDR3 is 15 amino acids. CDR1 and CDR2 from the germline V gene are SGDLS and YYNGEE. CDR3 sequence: CASSLRGKTVNGYTF. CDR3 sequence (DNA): TGTGCCAGCAGCCTTAGGGGGAAGACGGTAAATGGCTATACCTTC.

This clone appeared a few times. Here the CDR3 DNA reads TGTGCCAGCAGTGACTCCGCTCTAGCGGAAACCGGGGAGCTGTTTTTT. This encodes CASSDSALAETGELFF. The gene calls are TRBV6-4 and TRBJ2-2; 7 bases align to TRBD2. The V segment lost 0 bases and the J segment 5 bases; nucleotides outside the gene matches: 6. CDR1 MRHNA and CDR2 SNTAGT come from the germline V gene. The CDR3 sequence is 16 residues long.

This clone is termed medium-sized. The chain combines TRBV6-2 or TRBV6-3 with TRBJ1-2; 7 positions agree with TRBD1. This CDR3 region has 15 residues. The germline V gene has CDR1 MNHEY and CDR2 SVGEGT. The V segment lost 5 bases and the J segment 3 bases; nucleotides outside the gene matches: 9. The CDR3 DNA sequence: TGTGCCAGCAGTCTACAGGGGAGAGCGGACTATGGCTACACCTTC. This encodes CASSLQGRADYGYTF.

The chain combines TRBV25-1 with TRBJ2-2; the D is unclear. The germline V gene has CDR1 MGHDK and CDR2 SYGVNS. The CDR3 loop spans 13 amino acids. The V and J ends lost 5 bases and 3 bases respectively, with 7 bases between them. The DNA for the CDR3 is TGTGCCAGCAGTCCCCAGTACACCGGGGAGCTGTTTTTT. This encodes CASSPQYTGELFF.

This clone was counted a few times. CDR3 in DNA: TGCAGTGCTAGAGACATGACAGGGGCGAACACTGAAGCTTTCTTT. Its protein is CSARDMTGANTEAFF. The chain couples TRBV20-1 to TRBJ1-1, with 8 positions matching TRBD1. The germline V gene encodes CDR1 DFQATT and CDR2 SNEGSKA (reference sequence). Unmatched junction bases numbered 4, after V lost 0 bases and J lost 1 base. The CDR3 is made up of 15 amino acids.

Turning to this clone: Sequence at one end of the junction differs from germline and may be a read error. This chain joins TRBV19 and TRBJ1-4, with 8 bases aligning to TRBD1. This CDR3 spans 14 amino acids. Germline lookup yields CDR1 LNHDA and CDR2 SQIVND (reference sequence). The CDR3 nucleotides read TGTGCCAGCCGGCACCAGGGGGCTAAGGAAAAACTGTTTTTT. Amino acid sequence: CASRHQGAKEKLFF.

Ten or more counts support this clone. In DNA, the CDR3 is TGTGCCAGTAGTAGTAGCGGATCTCCCAACACAGATACGCAGTATTTT. Translation gives CASSSSGSPNTDTQYF. The chain combines TRBV19 with TRBJ2-3, with TRBD2 as a possible D gene (6 bases). The CDR3 extends over 16 amino acids. The germline gives CDR1 LNHDA, CDR2 SQIVND (reference sequence). V dropped 4 bases and J dropped 2 bases, with 16 bases sitting between them.